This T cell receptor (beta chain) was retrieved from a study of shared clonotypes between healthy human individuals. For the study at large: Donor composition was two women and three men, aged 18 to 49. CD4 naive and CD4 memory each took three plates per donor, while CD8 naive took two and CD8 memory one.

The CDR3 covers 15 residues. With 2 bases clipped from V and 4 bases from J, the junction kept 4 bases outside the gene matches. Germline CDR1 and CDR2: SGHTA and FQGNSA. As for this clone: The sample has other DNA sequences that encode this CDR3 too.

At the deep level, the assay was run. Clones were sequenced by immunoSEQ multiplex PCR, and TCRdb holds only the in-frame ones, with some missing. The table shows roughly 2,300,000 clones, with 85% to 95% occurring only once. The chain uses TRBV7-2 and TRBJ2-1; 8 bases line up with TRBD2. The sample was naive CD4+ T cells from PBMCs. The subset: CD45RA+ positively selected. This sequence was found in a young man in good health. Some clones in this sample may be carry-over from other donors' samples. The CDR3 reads CASSLTGGVYNEQFF. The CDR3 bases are TGTGCCAGCAGCTTAACGGGAGGGGTTTACAATGAGCAGTTCTTC.